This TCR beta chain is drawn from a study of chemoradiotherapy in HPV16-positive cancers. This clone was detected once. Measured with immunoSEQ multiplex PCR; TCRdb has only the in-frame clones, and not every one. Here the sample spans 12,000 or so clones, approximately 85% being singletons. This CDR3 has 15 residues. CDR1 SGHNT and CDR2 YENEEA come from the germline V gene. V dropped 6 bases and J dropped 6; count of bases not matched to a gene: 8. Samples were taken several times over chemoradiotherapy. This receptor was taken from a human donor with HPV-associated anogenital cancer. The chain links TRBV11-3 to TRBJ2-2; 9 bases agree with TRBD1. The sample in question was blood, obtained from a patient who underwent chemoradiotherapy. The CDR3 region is CASRGPGQGAGELFF. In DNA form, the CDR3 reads TGTGCCAGCAGGGGACCGGGACAGGGCGCCGGGGAGCTGTTTTTT.